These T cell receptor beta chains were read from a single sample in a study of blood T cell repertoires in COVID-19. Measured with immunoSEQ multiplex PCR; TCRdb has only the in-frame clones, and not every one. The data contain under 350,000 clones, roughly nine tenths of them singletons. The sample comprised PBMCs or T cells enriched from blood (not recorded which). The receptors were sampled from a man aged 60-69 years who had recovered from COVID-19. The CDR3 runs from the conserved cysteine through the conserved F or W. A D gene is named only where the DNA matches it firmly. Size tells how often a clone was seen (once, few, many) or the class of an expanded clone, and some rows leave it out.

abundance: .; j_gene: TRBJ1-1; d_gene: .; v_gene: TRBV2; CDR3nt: TGTGCCAGCGGCGCGGCTGAAGCTTTCTTT; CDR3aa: CASGAAEAFF
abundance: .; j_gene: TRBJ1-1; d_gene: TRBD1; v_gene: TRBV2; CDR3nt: TGTGCCAGCGTCAGACAGGGGCCGCGCGCTGAAGCTTTCTTT; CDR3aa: CASVRQGPRAEAFF
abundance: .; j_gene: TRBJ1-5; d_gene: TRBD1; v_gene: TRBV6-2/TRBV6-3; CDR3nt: TGTGCCAGCAGTTGGGACAGAACAAATCAGCCCCAGCATTTT; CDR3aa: CASSWDRTNQPQHF
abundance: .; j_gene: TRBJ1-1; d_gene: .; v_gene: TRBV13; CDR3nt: TGTGCCAGCAGCTTAGGCGAACAGAGATGGAAAGCTTTCTTT; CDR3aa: CASSLGEQRWKAFF
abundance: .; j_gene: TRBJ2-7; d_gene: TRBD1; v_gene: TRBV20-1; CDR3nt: TGCAGTGCTAGTGACAGGGGGGTCTACGAGCAGTACTTC; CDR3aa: CSASDRGVYEQYF
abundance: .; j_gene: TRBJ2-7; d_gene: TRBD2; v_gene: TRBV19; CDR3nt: TGTGCCAGTAGGAGCCGGACTAGCGGGAGCTCCTACGAGCAGTACTTC; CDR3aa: CASRSRTSGSSYEQYF
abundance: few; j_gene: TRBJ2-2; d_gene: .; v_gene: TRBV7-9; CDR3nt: TGTGCCAGCAGCCCCAGGACAAACTACGGGGAGCTGTTTTTT; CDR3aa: CASSPRTNYGELFF
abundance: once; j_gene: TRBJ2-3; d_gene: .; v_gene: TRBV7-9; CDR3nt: TGTGCCAGCAGCGAAACAGGGACCACTAGCACAGATACGCAGTATTTT; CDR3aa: CASSETGTTSTDTQYF
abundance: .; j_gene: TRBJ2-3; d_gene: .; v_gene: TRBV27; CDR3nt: TGTGCCAGCAGTTTAAAGGGAAGGGGAGATACGCAGTATTTT; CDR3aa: CASSLKGRGDTQYF
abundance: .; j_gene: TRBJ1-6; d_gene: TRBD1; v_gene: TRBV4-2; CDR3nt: TGTGCCAGCAGCCAAGAAAGGCAGGCCCGACAGGGTGGTTCACCCCTCCACTTT; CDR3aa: CASSQERQARQGGSPLHF
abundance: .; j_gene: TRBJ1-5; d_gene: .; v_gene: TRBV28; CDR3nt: TGTGCCAGCAGTTTAGGGGGCGACAATCAGCCCCAGCATTTT; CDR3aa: CASSLGGDNQPQHF
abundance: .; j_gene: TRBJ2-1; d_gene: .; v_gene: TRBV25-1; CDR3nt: TGTGCCAGCAAGGCACAGTGGCGGGGTGAGTTAGGGGAGCAGTTCTTC; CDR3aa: CASKAQWRGELGEQFF
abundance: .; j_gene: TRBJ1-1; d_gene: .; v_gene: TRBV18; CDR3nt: TGTGCCAGCTCACCGGGCTCGAACACTGAAGCTTTCTTT; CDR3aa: CASSPGSNTEAFF
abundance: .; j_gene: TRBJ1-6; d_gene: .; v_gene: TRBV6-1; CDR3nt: TGTGCCAGCAGTGAAGTCCAGAGGAATTCACCCCTCCACTTT; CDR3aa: CASSEVQRNSPLHF
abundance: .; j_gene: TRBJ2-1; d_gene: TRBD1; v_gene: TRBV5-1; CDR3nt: TGCGCCAGCAGCCCTCGACAGGGGTTCTACAATGAGCAGTTCTTC; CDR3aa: CASSPRQGFYNEQFF
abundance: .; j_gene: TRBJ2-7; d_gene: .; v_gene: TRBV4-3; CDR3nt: TGCGCCAGCAGCCAAGATGTCGGTTCCGAGCAGTACTTC; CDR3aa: CASSQDVGSEQYF
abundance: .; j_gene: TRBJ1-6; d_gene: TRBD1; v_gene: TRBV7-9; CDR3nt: TGTGCCAGCAGCTTAGCCCCAGGGGGCTCCTATAATTCACCCCTCCACTTT; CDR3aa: CASSLAPGGSYNSPLHF
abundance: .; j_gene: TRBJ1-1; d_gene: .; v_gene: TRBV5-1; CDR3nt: TGCGCCAGCAGCACGGGACACCTAAACACTGAAGCTTTCTTT; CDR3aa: CASSTGHLNTEAFF
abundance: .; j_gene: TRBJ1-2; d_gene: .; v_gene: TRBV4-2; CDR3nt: TGTGCCAGCAGCCAAGATCCGAGGCAGGGGTTTGACTATGGCTACACCTTC; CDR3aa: CASSQDPRQGFDYGYTF
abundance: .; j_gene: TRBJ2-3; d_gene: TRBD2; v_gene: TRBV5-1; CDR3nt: TGCGCCACCAAACTAGTGGCGGGAGGGCCAGATACGCAGTATTTT; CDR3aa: CATKLVAGGPDTQYF
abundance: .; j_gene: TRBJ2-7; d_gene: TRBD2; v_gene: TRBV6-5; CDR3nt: TGTGCCAGCAGTTCCAGCGGGGGGCAGAACTACGAGCAGTACTTC; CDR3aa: CASSSSGGQNYEQYF
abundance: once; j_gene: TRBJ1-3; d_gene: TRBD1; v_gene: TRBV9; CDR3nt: TGTGCCAGCAGCATACAGGGGGATACTGGAAACACCATATATTTT; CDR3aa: CASSIQGDTGNTIYF
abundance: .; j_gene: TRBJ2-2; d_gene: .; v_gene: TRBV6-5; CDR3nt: TGTGCCAGCAGGCCCGACAGGTTCGGCGTAAGGGAGCTGTTTTTT; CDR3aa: CASRPDRFGVRELFF
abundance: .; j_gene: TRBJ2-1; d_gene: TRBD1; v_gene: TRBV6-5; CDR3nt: TGTGCCAGCAGCCGGGACAGCACCCACAATGAGCAGTTCTTC; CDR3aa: CASSRDSTHNEQFF
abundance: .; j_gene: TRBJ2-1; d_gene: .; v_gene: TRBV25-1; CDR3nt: TGTGCCAGCAGCGGTAGCTCCTACAATGAGCAGTTCTTC; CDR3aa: CASSGSSYNEQFF
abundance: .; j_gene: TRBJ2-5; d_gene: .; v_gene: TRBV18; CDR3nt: TGTGCCAGCTCACCACGTTGGGGCGAGACCCAGTACTTC; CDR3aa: CASSPRWGETQYF
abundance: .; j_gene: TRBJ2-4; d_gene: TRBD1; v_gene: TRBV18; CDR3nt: TGTGCCAGCTCACCTCAGGGGGCAGCCAAAAACATTCAGTACTTC; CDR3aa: CASSPQGAAKNIQYF
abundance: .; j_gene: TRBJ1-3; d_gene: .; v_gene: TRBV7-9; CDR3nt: TGTGCCAGCAGCCCCCCGGGACTGTTTGGAAACACCATATATTTT; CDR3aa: CASSPPGLFGNTIYF
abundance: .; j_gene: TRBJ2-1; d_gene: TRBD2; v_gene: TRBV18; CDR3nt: TGTGCCAGCTCACCGCCGGGACTAGCGGGGTCGCGGGGGCAGTTCTTC; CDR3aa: CASSPPGLAGSRGQFF
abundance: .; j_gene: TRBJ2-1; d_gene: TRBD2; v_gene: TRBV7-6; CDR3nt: TGTGCCAGCAGTCCAAGAGGCGGACTAGCGGGAGAAGGTGAGCAGTTCTTC; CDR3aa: CASSPRGGLAGEGEQFF
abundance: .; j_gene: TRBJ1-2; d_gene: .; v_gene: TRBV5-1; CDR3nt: TGCGCCAGCAGCTTCGCGGGGGATGGCTACACCTTC; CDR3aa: CASSFAGDGYTF
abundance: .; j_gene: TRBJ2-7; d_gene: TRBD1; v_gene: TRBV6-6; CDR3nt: TGTGCCAGCACCCCTGCCCCACAGGGGCCCGAGCAGTACTTC; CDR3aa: CASTPAPQGPEQYF
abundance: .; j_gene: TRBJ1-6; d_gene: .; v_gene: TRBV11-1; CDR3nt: TGTGCCAGCAGCTTTGTACTCCGGAATTCACCCCTCCACTTT; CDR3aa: CASSFVLRNSPLHF
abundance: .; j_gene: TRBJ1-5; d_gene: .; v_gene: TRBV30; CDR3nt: TGTGCCTGGACGGGGGGCCGGGAGGGCAATCAGCCCCAGCATTTT; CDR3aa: CAWTGGREGNQPQHF
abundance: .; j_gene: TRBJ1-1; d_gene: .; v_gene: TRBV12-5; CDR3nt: TGTGCTAGTGGTTTGGGGCAGGTAGACACTGAAGCTTTCTTT; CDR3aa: CASGLGQVDTEAFF
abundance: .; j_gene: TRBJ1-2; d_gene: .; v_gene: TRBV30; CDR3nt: TGTGCCTGGAGAGTAGAGTACTATGGCTACACCTTC; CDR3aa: CAWRVEYYGYTF
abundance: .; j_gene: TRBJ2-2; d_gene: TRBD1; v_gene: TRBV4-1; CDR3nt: TGCGCCAGCAGCCAATATGGCCCGGACAGGGCAAACACCGGGGAGCTGTTTTTT; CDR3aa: CASSQYGPDRANTGELFF
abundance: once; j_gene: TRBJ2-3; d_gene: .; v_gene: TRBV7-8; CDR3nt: TGTGCCAGCAGCTTAGGAGACGGGAGAGGGGGCACAGATACGCAGTATTTT; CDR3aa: CASSLGDGRGGTDTQYF
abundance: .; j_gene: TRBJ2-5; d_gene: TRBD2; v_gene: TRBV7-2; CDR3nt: TGTGCCAGCAGCTCTGGACTAGCCCAAGAGACCCAGTACTTC; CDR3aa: CASSSGLAQETQYF
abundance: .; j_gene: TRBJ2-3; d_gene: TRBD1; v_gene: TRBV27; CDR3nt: TGTGCCAGCAGAGATCCGGGACAGGGGGCGACAGATACGCAGTATTTT; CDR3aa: CASRDPGQGATDTQYF
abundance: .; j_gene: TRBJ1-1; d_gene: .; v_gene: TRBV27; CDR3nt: TGTGCCAGCAGCCAACAGAAGAACACTGAAGCTTTCTTT; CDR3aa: CASSQQKNTEAFF
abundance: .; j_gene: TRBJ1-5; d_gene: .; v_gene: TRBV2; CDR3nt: TGTGCCAGCAGTGGATTGGCTAGCAATCAGCCCCAGCATTTT; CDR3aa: CASSGLASNQPQHF